The entry below gives a single TCR beta chain sequence along with its context. The PCR was carried out with 60 Vbeta primers and 13 Jbeta primers. Sequencing was performed with immunoSEQ multiplex PCR; in TCRdb, only in-frame clones are kept and a portion is missing. The sample consists of about 96,000 clones, 65% to 75% of them appearing once. These data originate in a study of cytomegalovirus exposure and HLA in healthy donors. V was clipped by 3 bases and J by 4 bases, with 3 bases between them. The CDR3 sequence is 11 residues long. Per germline, CDR1 MDHEN and CDR2 SYDVKM. Sequenced material: PBMCs. This TCR was recovered from a woman between 65 and 79 years old in good health and CMV-seropositive. The chain employs TRBV28 and TRBJ1-1; D is unresolved. The CDR3 nucleotides read TGTGCCAGCAGTTTCATCACTGAAGCTTTCTTT. It is translated as CASSFITEAFF.